The 12 T cell receptor beta chains presented below share a single source sample, sequenced in a study of immune characterization of retroperitoneal liposarcoma. TCRdb itself ran the PCR reads through MiXCR, one entry per CDR3 protein. This table holds more than 10,000 distinct CDR3 sequences, 40% to 50% found once. The sequenced material came from tumor tissue. These receptors originate from a female donor with retroperitoneal liposarcoma.

This clonotype was seen only a few times. This chain links TRBV6-1 with TRBJ2-1; no reliable D call. The tail of the sequence fits TRBJ2-7 better, so the J call may be wrong. This CDR3 is built from 11 residues. The germline CDR1 and CDR2 sequences are MNHNS and SASEGT. The CDR3 DNA reads as TGTGCCAGCAGTTATGCGGATGAGCAGTACTTC. Its protein product is CASSYADEQYF.

The V call is TRBV7-2, the J call TRBJ2-4, with D possibly being TRBD1 (6 bases). Trimming cost V 5 bases and J 13 bases, with 18 bases left between them. Germline values: CDR1 SGHTA, CDR2 FQGNSA. The CDR3 totals 13 residues. CDR3 sequence (DNA): TGTGCCAGCAGCCCGCGACAGGCTAATGAGCAGTACTTC. It yields the protein CASSPRQANEQYF.

The CDR3: CASSYHQGGAHYGYTF. The CDR3 DNA follows: TGTGCCAGCAGCTATCATCAAGGGGGCGCCCACTATGGCTACACCTTC. The chain joins TRBV7-8 to TRBJ1-2; TRBD1 aligns across 7 bases. CDR3 length: 16 amino acids. V was clipped by 4 bases and J by 3 bases; unmatched bases: 11. Looked up from germline, CDR1 is SGHVS and CDR2 is FQNEAQ.

On this clonotype: Since the CDR3 does not end with the conserved phenylalanine or tryptophan, this likely comes from a read error. The CDR3, as DNA: TGTGCCAGCAAGGGTCGAACCTACAATGAGCAGTACTTA. It encodes CASKGRTYNEQYL. The J gene is TRBJ2-1, the V gene TRBV6-1, with unresolved D. With the DNA end fitting TRBJ2-7 better, the J assignment may be wrong. This CDR3 spans 13 amino acids. CDR1 and CDR2 (germline): MNHNS, SASEGT.

This clonotype has only a few counts. The CDR3 loop is CASSLRDSSPEQFF. CDR3 DNA sequence: TGTGCCAGCAGTTTAAGGGACAGTAGCCCCGAGCAGTTCTTC. The V and J genes are TRBV12-3 or TRBV12-4 and TRBJ2-1; 7 bases fit TRBD1. This CDR3 has 14 amino acids. The V and J ends lost 2 bases and 10 bases, in that order; junction bases with no gene match: 8.

The chain recombines TRBV25-1 with TRBJ2-1; TRBD2 matches 8 bases. The V gene's germline CDR1 is MGHDK and CDR2 SYGVNS. Trimming cost V 7 bases and J 13 bases; bases outside gene matches: 21. CDR3 length equals 16 residues. As DNA, the CDR3 is TGTGCCAGCATTTCACCCCAGACTAGCGAGACGCAGACCCAGTTCTTC. This codes for CASISPQTSETQTQFF.

This clonotype is medium-sized by share. The chain carries TRBV7-2 and TRBJ2-1; D unclear. The germline CDR1 and CDR2 sequences are SGHTA and FQGNSA. This CDR3 spans 12 amino acids. Trimming removed 3 bases from V and 10 bases from J, with 10 bases in between. The CDR3 loop reads CASSLGIYEQFF. The CDR3 bases are TGTGCCAGCAGCTTGGGGATCTACGAGCAGTTCTTC.

The rearrangement joins TRBV10-2 to TRBJ2-3; 14 nucleotides line up with TRBD2. The germline gives CDR1 WSHSY, CDR2 SAAADI. This CDR3 spans 16 amino acids. V was pared by 6 bases and J by 5 bases, with 7 bases of the junction left unmatched. Here the CDR3 DNA reads TGCGCCAGCAGGGGAGGACTAGCGGGGGGTTTAGATACGCAGTATTTT. Residues: CASRGGLAGGLDTQYF.

This sequence joins TRBV7-2 and TRBJ2-1; D call uncertain. The V and J ends lost 2 bases and 0 bases respectively, with 11 bases between them. Germline assignment: CDR1 SGHTA and CDR2 FQGNSA. The CDR3 loop spans 16 amino acids. CDR3 loop: CASSLYGPSSYNEQFF. DNA of the CDR3: TGTGCCAGCAGCTTATACGGGCCGAGCTCCTACAATGAGCAGTTCTTC.

The V call is TRBV28, the J call TRBJ2-3; D may be TRBD2 (5 bases). The CDR3 runs 15 residues. Germline CDR1 MDHEN, CDR2 SYDVKM. V was shortened by 5 bases and J by 3 bases, with 15 bases between the two germline ends. CDR3 nucleotides: TGTGCCAGCAGTCCCCCGACTAAACTGACAGATACGCAGTATTTT. Translated: CASSPPTKLTDTQYF.

Within the sample, this clonotype is medium-sized. The chain combines TRBV6-1 with TRBJ2-1, with 10 bases matching TRBD1. The CDR3 is 14 residues long. Per germline, CDR1 MNHNS and CDR2 SASEGT. Trimming took 5 bases from V and 13 from J; bases not matched to a gene: 11. CDR3 loop: CASSNGGQGETQFF. DNA of the CDR3: TGTGCCAGCAGTAATGGAGGACAGGGGGAGACCCAGTTCTTC.

This clonotype is judged medium-sized (0.01 to 0.1%). The chain employs TRBV7-9 and TRBJ2-5; 11 bases are a match to TRBD2. CDR1 and CDR2 from the germline V gene are SEHNR and FQNEAQ (reference sequence). The CDR3 length is 16 residues. The J segment lost 4 bases and the V segment lost 4 bases, leaving 8 bases of the junction unmatched. The chain's CDR3 is CASSSGTSGYGETQYF. Here the CDR3 DNA reads TGTGCCAGCAGCTCCGGGACTAGCGGCTACGGAGAGACCCAGTACTTC.